Presented here are 18 T cell receptor beta chains from one specimen sequenced in a study of blood T cells in healthy people across ages (dated by TCRdb to between 2015 and 2016). The method was 5' RACE. The sequencer listed for this sample is Illumina HiSeq 2500. A second PCR of roughly 6 to 11 cycles was run with a J-beta primer mix and a sample-barcoded 5' primer. Using fastp at Q25 and MiXCR, TCRdb reprocessed the public reads and kept productive beta chains. Entries that share a CDR3 protein sequence are merged under the most common genes and DNA. The sample has 650,000 to 700,000 distinct CDR3 sequences on record, around 32% of them singletons. The ten largest clones add up to approximately 15% of the sample. The material sequenced was blood. The receptor set was obtained from an elderly woman in good health. Donor details come from another sample of the same person, matched by shared clones.

Notes on this clonotype: A much larger clone lies a single base off, so this may be a read error. V is TRBV11-2 and J is TRBJ2-4; D is tentatively TRBD1 or TRBD2 (6 bases each). V dropped 1 base and J dropped 7 bases, with 11 bases sitting between them. Germline V gene sequence: CDR1 SGHAT, CDR2 FQNNGV. The CDR3 has 14 residues. CDR3 nucleotide sequence: TGTGCCAGCAGCTTAGGAGGGGGGCTTAACATTCAGTACTTC. Translated: CASSLGGGLNIQYF. Variable domain in full (rest from reference TRBV11-2 and TRBJ2-4): EAGVAQSPRYKIIEKRQSVAFWCNPISGHATLYWYQQILGQGPKLLIQFQNNGVVDDSQLPKDRFSAERLKGVDSTLKIQPAKLEDSAVYLCASSLGGGLNIQYFGAGTRLSVL.

This clonotype was picked up many times. V and J are TRBV6-5 and TRBJ1-2, with 8 bases lining up with TRBD1. The V segment lost 5 bases and the J segment 5 bases; nucleotides outside the gene matches: 7. The germline gives CDR1 MNHEY, CDR2 SVGAGI. The CDR3 is made up of 14 amino acids. This CDR3 reads CASSPDREGYGYTF. CDR3 bases: TGTGCCAGCAGTCCGGACAGGGAGGGGTATGGCTACACCTTC.

This clonotype was picked up a small number of times. Relative to the germline gene, one junction end is altered; a read error may explain this. The chain couples TRBV6-1 to TRBJ2-1; D gene unclear. Germline V lookup: CDR1 MNHNS, CDR2 SASEGT. The CDR3 consists of 11 residues. CDR3 sequence: CTSSVDYEQFF. As DNA, the CDR3 is TGTACCAGCAGCGTAGACTATGAGCAGTTCTTC.

To note about this clonotype: A much larger clone is a single base away; this may be a read error. The V gene is TRBV7-2, the J gene TRBJ2-1; D is unresolved. Per the germline V gene, CDR1 is SGHTA and CDR2 is FQGNSA. V was pared by 1 base and J by 2 bases, with 9 bases between. The CDR3 contains 15 residues. Here the CDR3 DNA reads TGTACCAGCAGCTTAGGAGGCACAGCCTACAATGAGCAGTTCTTC. This encodes CTSSLGGTAYNEQFF. The whole variable domain, filled in from reference TRBV7-2 and TRBJ2-1, reads GAGVSQSPSNKVTEKGKDVELRCDPISGHTALYWYRQSLGQGLEFLIYFQGNSAPDKSGLPSDRFSAERTGGSVSTLTIQRTQQEDSAVYLCTSSLGGTAYNEQFFGPGTRLTVL.

Notes on this clonotype: This sequence may be a read error, since a much larger clone differs from it by one base. The V call is TRBV12-3 or TRBV12-4, the J call TRBJ2-7, with D possibly TRBD2 on 6 matching bases. The CDR3 is 17 residues long. The CDR3 region is CASSPDLGTDDSCEQYF. CDR3 nucleotides: TGTGCCAGCAGCCCCGACCTGGGGACTGACGATTCCTGCGAGCAGTACTTC.

With respect to this clonotype: This sequence may be a read error, since a much larger clone differs from it by one base. The chain has TRBV5-1 and TRBJ2-5, with TRBD1 as a possible D gene (6 bases). There are 14 residues in the CDR3. V was cut by 3 bases and J by 2 bases, with 11 bases left in between. Germline loops: CDR1 SGHRS, CDR2 YFSETQ. The CDR3 protein is CASSWMDSQETQYF. In DNA form, the CDR3 reads TGCGCCAGCAGCTGGATGGACAGTCAAGAGACCCAGTACTTC.

The sample holds many counts of this clonotype. The gene calls are TRBV3-1 and TRBJ2-5; possible D gene TRBD2, 6 bases. CDR1 LGHDT and CDR2 YNNKEL come from the germline V gene (reference sequence). V gave up 4 bases and J gave up 0 bases, with 9 bases separating them. This CDR3 is built from 14 residues. CDR3 in amino acids: CASSLRDYQETQYF. CDR3 nucleotide sequence: TGTGCCAGCAGCCTCCGGGACTACCAAGAGACCCAGTACTTC.

This clonotype was seen ten or more times. The gene calls are TRBV7-6 and TRBJ2-1, with 8 bases aligning to TRBD2. The CDR3 sequence is 15 residues long. The V segment lost 1 base and the J segment 8 bases; nucleotides outside the gene matches: 7. Germline loops: CDR1 SGHVS, CDR2 FNYEAQ. CDR3 sequence reads: CASSLEPGGRYEQFF. DNA of the CDR3: TGTGCCAGCAGCTTAGAACCGGGGGGGCGCTATGAGCAGTTCTTC.

This clonotype came up many times. The V and J genes are TRBV24-1 and TRBJ2-1; 10 bases are shared with TRBD1. The CDR3 is 14 amino acids. CDR1 is KGHDR, CDR2 SFDVKD, per germline. The J segment lost 7 bases and the V segment lost 9 bases, leaving 8 bases of the junction unmatched. CDR3 in amino acids: CATAGTGAGNEQFF. The CDR3 nucleotides are TGTGCCACCGCCGGGACAGGGGCGGGGAATGAGCAGTTCTTC.

In regard to this clonotype: A much larger clonotype is one base distant, so this may be a read error. The chain joins TRBV20-1 to TRBJ2-7, with 9 bases identical to TRBD2. The CDR3 contains 14 residues. The J segment lost 7 bases and the V segment lost 2 bases, leaving 9 bases of the junction unmatched. Germline CDR1 is DFQATT and CDR2 is SNEGSKA (reference sequence). The CDR3 DNA reads TGCAGTGCTAGAATTCTAGCGGGATACAATGAGCAGTACTTC. It translates to CSARILAGYNEQYF.

This clonotype was picked up many times. The junction does not match germline at one end; this may be a read error. The chain joins TRBV20-1 to TRBJ2-7; the D gene is possibly TRBD1 (6 bases). CDR1 DFQATT and CDR2 SNEGSKA come from the germline V gene (reference sequence). The CDR3 loop spans 16 amino acids. The CDR3 bases are TGCGGTGCTAGAGACCCAGGGGTCAGTTCCTCCTACGAGCAGTACTTC. It is translated as CGARDPGVSSSYEQYF.

The chain uses TRBV29-1 and TRBJ2-7; D not resolved. Germline V CDR1 and CDR2: SQVTM, ANQGSEA. The ends were cut back, 7 bases at V and 3 bases at J, with 19 bases in the middle. The CDR3 has 14 amino acids. CDR3 nucleotide sequence: TGCAGCGCCGGTGTCTTAGGGCAGTACTACGAGCAGTACTTC. It encodes CSAGVLGQYYEQYF.

This clonotype was observed at least ten times. This chain joins TRBV9 and TRBJ1-5; the D is unclear. Germline V gene sequence: CDR1 SGDLS, CDR2 YYNGEE. Trimming took off 0 bases at V and 2 bases at J, with 6 bases between the two ends. The CDR3 contains 14 residues. The DNA for the CDR3 is TGTGCCAGCAGCGTAGACGGGGGCAATCAGCCCCAGCATTTT. This sequence encodes CASSVDGGNQPQHF.

The genes are TRBV28 and TRBJ1-6; no clear D. V was shortened by 11 bases and J by 9 bases, with 17 bases between the two germline ends. This CDR3 contains 13 residues. From germline, CDR1 is MDHEN and CDR2 SYDVKM. CDR3 nucleotides: TGTGCCGGCGGTGACTTGGGGATTTCACCCCTCCACTTT. Its translation is CAGGDLGISPLHF. Full variable domain (rest looked up from reference TRBV28 and TRBJ1-6): DVKVTQSSRYLVKRTGEKVFLECVQDMDHENMFWYRQDPGLGLRLIYFSYDVKMKEKGDIPEGYSVSREKKERFSLILESASTNQTSMYLCAGGDLGISPLHFGNGTRLTVT.

Note on this clonotype: Germline and junction disagree at one end, which may indicate a read error. The chain combines TRBV3-1 with TRBJ2-1; D call uncertain. Germline assignment: CDR1 LGHDT and CDR2 YNNKEL (reference sequence). The CDR3 is 13 amino acids. CDR3 sequence reads: CASSQDLHNEQVF. The CDR3 DNA sequence: TGTGCCAGCAGCCAAGATCTCCACAATGAGCAGGTCTTC.

This clonotype has ten or more counts. The J gene is TRBJ2-7, the V gene TRBV6-5; no firm D call. The V and J ends lost 5 bases and 0 bases respectively, with 11 bases between them. The germline V gene encodes CDR1 MNHEY and CDR2 SVGAGI. The CDR3 is 14 residues long. CDR3 in amino acids: CASSLLADSYEQYF. DNA for the CDR3: TGTGCCAGCAGTCTTCTGGCGGACTCCTACGAGCAGTACTTC.

The chain carries TRBV6-2 or TRBV6-3 and TRBJ2-1, with 9 bases aligning to TRBD2. The J segment lost 8 bases and the V segment lost 4 bases, leaving 15 bases of the junction unmatched. The CDR3 consists of 17 residues. Germline V lookup: CDR1 MNHEY, CDR2 SVGEGT. As DNA, the CDR3 is TGTGCCAGCAGTTCGGGGCTGGCGGGGGGGCCCTATGATGAGCAGTTCTTC. Amino acids: CASSSGLAGGPYDEQFF.

A word on this clonotype: A junction boundary mismatches the germline segment, possibly from a read error. This chain links TRBV4-3 with TRBJ1-5; D is ambiguous. CDR3 length: 15 amino acids. Germline-derived CDR1 and CDR2 are LGHNA and YSLEER. The CDR3 loop is CASNQDNLARQPQHF. The CDR3 nucleotides read TGCGCCAGCAACCAAGATAACTTGGCAAGGCAGCCCCAGCATTTT.